This T cell receptor beta chain was recorded in a study of Graves' ophthalmopathy and Graves' hyperthyroidism. RNA served as the template for amplifying TCR beta CDR3 regions. First-round RT-PCR with HTBI primers preceded a second-round multiplex PCR. TCRdb re-called the multiplex PCR reads through MiXCR, storing one row per CDR3 protein. Of over a million distinct CDR3 sequences in the sample, 35% to 45% were seen once. V was clipped by 5 bases and J by 9 bases; unmatched bases: 9. CDR1 and CDR2 from the germline V gene are SGHRS and YFSETQ. This CDR3 has 14 residues. General observations from the study: Most clonotypes expanded in thyroid above 0.001 frequency were present in blood too.

About this clonotype itself: Its antigen is currently unknown.

The chain combines TRBV5-1 with TRBJ1-4; TRBD1 aligns across 8 bases. This clonotype originated in an adult man with Graves' hyperthyroidism. The specimen was peripheral blood or thyroid tissue (not recorded which). CDR3 amino acids: CASRMGQVDQKLFF. In nucleotides, the CDR3 is TGCGCCAGCAGGATGGGACAGGTTGATCAAAAACTGTTTTTT.